The 9 T cell receptor beta chains given below trace back to one sample, sequenced in a study of T cell changes during pregnancy in multiple sclerosis. Libraries were prepared by immunoSEQ multiplex PCR; TCRdb keeps only in-frame clonotypes and omits some of them. This table holds about 39,000 clones, approximately 90% found once. The sample in question was CD8+ T cells from peripheral blood mononuclear cells, obtained in the first trimester of pregnancy. The source is a female donor with multiple sclerosis, enrolled in a pregnancy study.

The chain joins TRBV6-1 to TRBJ2-7; 8 nucleotides align to TRBD1. The CDR3 length is 13 residues. Germline lookup yields CDR1 MNHNS and CDR2 SASEGT. V shed 7 bases, J shed 3 bases, and the junction held 5 bases outside the gene matches. This chain's CDR3 is CASILQGGYEQYF. In DNA form, the CDR3 reads TGTGCCAGCATCTTACAGGGGGGCTACGAGCAGTACTTC.

This clone was seen just once. The chain carries TRBV27 and TRBJ1-2, with D possibly being TRBD1 (6 bases). Between the trimmed V and J ends, which lost 3 bases and 5 bases, there was a span of 10 bases. This CDR3 contains 13 residues. Germline assignment: CDR1 MNHEY and CDR2 SMNVEV (reference sequence). CDR3 coding DNA: TGTGCCAGCAGTTTTGGGGGGGCGTATGGCTACACCTTC. This translates into CASSFGGAYGYTF.

The genes are TRBV4-3 and TRBJ2-2; 14 nucleotides align to TRBD2. Germline V gene data show CDR1 as LGHNA and CDR2 as YSLEER. The V segment lost 7 bases and the J segment 2 bases; nucleotides outside the gene matches: 3. This CDR3 spans 16 amino acids. CDR3 DNA sequence: TGCGCCAGCAAGGGACTAGCGGGGGCTAACACCGGGGAGCTGTTTTTT. Its protein product is CASKGLAGANTGELFF.

The chain links TRBV19 to TRBJ1-5; tentative D call: TRBD1 (5 bases). Germline V gene data show CDR1 as LNHDA and CDR2 as SQIVND (reference sequence). The CDR3 is 13 residues long. Trimming shortened V by 7 bases and J by 3 bases, and 10 bases separated the two germline ends. The CDR3 bases are TGTGCCAGTAATGCAGGGTACAATCAGCCCCAGCATTTT. It encodes CASNAGYNQPQHF.

This rearrangement joins TRBV9 to TRBJ1-5; a weak D match, TRBD1 (5 bases). Between the trimmed V and J ends, which lost 2 bases and 4 bases, there was a span of 10 bases. Germline V gives CDR1 SGDLS, CDR2 YYNGEE. The CDR3 has 14 residues. CDR3 protein: CASSVVRANQPQHF. The CDR3 DNA sequence: TGTGCCAGCAGCGTCGTCAGGGCGAATCAGCCCCAGCATTTT.

This sequence joins TRBV14 and TRBJ2-5; 10 bases line up with TRBD2. V shed 0 bases and J 7 bases; nucleotides not matched to a gene: 14. Per the germline V gene, CDR1 is SGHDN and CDR2 is FVKESK. CDR3 length: 18 amino acids. This chain's CDR3 is CASSQDRWGTSALGTQYF. In DNA, the CDR3 is TGTGCCAGCAGCCAAGATCGGTGGGGGACTAGCGCCTTAGGGACCCAGTACTTC.

This chain uses TRBV6-6 with TRBJ2-7; TRBD1 matches at 10 bases. CDR3 length equals 15 residues. Germline CDR1 is MNHNY and CDR2 is SVGAGI (reference sequence). Trimming cost V 3 bases and J 3 bases; bases outside gene matches: 5. CDR3 DNA: TGTGCCAGCAGTTATCTGGGGACAGGGGTCTACGAGCAGTACTTC. Protein: CASSYLGTGVYEQYF.

Here the CDR3 reads CASSLDGEETQYF. For the CDR3, the DNA is TGTGCCAGCAGCTTAGACGGGGAAGAGACCCAGTACTTC. The chain combines TRBV11-2 with TRBJ2-5; tentatively, D is TRBD2 (5 bases). The CDR3 length is 13 residues. V was shortened by 0 bases and J by 3 bases, with 5 bases between the two germline ends. Germline V CDR1 and CDR2: SGHAT, FQNNGV. Together with reference TRBV11-2 and TRBJ2-5, the CDR3 gives the full variable domain: EAGVAQSPRYKIIEKRQSVAFWCNPISGHATLYWYQQILGQGPKLLIQFQNNGVVDDSQLPKDRFSAERLKGVDSTLKIQPAKLEDSAVYLCASSLDGEETQYFGPGTRLLVL.

The chain links TRBV2 to TRBJ1-1, with D unclear. The CDR3 covers 13 residues. Trimming cost V 2 bases and J 1 base, with 5 bases left between them. In germline, CDR1 is SNHLY, CDR2 FYNNEI. The CDR3 here is CASSEPQNTEAFF. CDR3 bases: TGTGCCAGCAGTGAACCCCAGAACACTGAAGCTTTCTTT.